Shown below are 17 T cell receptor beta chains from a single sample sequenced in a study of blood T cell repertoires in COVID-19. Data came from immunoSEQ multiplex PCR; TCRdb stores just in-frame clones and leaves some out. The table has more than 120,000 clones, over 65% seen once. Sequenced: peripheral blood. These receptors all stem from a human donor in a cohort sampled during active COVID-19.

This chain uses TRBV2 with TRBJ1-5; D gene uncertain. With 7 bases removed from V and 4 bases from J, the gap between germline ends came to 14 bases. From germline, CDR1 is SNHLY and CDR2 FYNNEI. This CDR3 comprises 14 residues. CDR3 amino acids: CASTTDGVNQPQHF. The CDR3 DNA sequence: TGTGCCAGCACGACTGACGGGGTTAATCAGCCCCAGCATTTT.

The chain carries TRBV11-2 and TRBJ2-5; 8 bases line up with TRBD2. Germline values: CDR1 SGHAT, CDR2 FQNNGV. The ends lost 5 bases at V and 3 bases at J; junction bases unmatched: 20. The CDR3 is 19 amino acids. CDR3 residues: CASSPILPFPGGIEETQYF. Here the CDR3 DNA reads TGTGCCAGCAGCCCAATTTTGCCTTTCCCGGGGGGGATTGAAGAGACCCAGTACTTC.

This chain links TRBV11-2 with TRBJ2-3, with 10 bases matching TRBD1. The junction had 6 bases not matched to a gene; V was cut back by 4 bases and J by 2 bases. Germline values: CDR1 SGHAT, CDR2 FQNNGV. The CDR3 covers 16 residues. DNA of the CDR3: TGTGCCAGCAGCTCGGGACAGGGGAAGGTCACAGATACGCAGTATTTT. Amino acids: CASSSGQGKVTDTQYF.

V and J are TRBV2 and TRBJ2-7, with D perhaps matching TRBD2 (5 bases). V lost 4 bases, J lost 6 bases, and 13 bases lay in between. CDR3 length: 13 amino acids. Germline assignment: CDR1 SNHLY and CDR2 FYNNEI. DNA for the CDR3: TGTGCCAGCAGTGTAAGCGGAAGAGGCGAGCAGTACGTC. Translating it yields CASSVSGRGEQYV.

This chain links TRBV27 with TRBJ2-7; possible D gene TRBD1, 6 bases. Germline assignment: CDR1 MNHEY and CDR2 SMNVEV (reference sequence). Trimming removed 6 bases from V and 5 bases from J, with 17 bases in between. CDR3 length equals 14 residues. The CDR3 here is CASSRIPGVHEQYF. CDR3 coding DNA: TGTGCCAGCAGCCGAATCCCAGGGGTCCACGAGCAGTACTTC.

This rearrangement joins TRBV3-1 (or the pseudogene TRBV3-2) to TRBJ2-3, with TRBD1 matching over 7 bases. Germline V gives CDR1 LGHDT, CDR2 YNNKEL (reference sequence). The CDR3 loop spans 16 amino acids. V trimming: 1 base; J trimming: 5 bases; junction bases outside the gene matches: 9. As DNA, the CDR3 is TGTGCCAGCAGCCAAGTTTGGCAGGGGGAGAGAGATACGCAGTATTTT. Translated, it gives CASSQVWQGERDTQYF.

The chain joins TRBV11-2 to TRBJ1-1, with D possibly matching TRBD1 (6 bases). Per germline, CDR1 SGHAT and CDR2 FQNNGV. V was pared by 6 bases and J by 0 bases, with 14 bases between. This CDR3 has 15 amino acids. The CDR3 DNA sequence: TGTGCCAGCAGGTCATTACAGGGTATGAACACTGAAGCTTTCTTT. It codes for CASRSLQGMNTEAFF. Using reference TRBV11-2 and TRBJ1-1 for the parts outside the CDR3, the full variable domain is EAGVAQSPRYKIIEKRQSVAFWCNPISGHATLYWYQQILGQGPKLLIQFQNNGVVDDSQLPKDRFSAERLKGVDSTLKIQPAKLEDSAVYLCASRSLQGMNTEAFFGQGTRLTVV.

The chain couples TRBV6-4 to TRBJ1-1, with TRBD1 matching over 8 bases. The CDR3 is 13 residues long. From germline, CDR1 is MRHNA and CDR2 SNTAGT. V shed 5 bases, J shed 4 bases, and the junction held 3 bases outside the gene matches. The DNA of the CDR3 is TGTGCCAGCAGTCAGGGGGCGAGCACTGAAGCTTTCTTT. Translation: CASSQGASTEAFF.

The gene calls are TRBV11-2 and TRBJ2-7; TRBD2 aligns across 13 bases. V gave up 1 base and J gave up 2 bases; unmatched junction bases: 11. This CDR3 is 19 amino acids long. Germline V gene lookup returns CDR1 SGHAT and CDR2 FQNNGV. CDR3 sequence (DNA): TGTGCCAGCAGCTTAGGTCGGACTAGCGGGAGACATACCACCTACGAGCAGTACGTC. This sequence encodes CASSLGRTSGRHTTYEQYV.

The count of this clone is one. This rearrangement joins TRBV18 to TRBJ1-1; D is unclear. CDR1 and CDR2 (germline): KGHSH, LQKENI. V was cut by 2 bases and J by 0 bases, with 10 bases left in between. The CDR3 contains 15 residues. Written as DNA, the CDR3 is TGTGCCAGCTCACCATCACGACACTTGAACACTGAAGCTTTCTTT. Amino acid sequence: CASSPSRHLNTEAFF.

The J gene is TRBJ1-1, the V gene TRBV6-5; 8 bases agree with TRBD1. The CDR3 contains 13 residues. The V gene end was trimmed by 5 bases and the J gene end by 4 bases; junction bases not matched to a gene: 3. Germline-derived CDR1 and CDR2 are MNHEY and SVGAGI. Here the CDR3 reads CASSQTGGTEAFF. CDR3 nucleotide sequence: TGTGCCAGCAGTCAAACAGGGGGCACTGAAGCTTTCTTT.

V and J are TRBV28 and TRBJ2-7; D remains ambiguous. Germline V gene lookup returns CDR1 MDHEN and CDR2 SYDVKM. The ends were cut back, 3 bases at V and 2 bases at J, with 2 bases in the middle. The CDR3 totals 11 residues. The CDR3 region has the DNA TGTGCCAGCAGTTTCGCCTACGAGCAGTACTTC. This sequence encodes CASSFAYEQYF.

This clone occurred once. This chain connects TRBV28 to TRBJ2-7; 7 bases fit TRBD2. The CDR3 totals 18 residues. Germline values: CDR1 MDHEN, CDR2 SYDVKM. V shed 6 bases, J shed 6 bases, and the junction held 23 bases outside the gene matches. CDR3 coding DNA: TGTGCCAGCAGCCCTCGCAGTGGCAAGTGGGCGGGAGTCGGCGAGCAGTACGTC. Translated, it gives CASSPRSGKWAGVGEQYV.

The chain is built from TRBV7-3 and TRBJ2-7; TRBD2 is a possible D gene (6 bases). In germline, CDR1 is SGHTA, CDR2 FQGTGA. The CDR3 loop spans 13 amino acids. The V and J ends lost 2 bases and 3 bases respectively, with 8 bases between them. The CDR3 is CASSLGRDYEQYF. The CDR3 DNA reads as TGTGCCAGCAGCTTAGGGCGGGACTACGAGCAGTACTTC.

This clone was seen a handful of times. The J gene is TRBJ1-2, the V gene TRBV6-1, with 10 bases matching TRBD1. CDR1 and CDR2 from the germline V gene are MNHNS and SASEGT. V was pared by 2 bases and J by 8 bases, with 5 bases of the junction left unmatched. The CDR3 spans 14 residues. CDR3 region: CASSEPGTGEGYTF. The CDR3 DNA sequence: TGTGCCAGCAGTGAACCCGGGACAGGGGAAGGCTACACCTTC.

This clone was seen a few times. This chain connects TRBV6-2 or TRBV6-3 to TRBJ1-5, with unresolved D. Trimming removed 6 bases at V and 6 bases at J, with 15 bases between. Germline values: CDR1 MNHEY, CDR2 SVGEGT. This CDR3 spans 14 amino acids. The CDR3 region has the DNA TGTGCCAGCAGCAGAGGTTTAGATGGTCAGCCCCAGCATTTT. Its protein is CASSRGLDGQPQHF.

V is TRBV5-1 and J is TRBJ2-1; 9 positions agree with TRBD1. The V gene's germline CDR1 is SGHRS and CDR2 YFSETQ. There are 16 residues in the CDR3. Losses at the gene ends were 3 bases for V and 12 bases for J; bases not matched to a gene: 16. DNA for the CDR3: TGCGCCAGCAGCTCGAGAACCGGGACAGGGAAGATTTGGCAGTTCTTC. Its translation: CASSSRTGTGKIWQFF.